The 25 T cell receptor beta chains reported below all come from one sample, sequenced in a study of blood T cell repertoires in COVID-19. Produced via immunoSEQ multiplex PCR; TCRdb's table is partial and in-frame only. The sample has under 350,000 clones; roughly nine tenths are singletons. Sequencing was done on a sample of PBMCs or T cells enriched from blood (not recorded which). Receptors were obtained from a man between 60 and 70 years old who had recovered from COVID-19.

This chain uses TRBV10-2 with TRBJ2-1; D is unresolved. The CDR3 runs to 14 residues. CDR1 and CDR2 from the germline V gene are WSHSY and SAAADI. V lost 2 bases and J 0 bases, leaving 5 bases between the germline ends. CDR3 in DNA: TGCGCCAGCAGTGAGGGCTTCTCCTACAATGAGCAGTTCTTC. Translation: CASSEGFSYNEQFF.

CDR3 protein: CASSTRDSGDSNEKLFF. Here the CDR3 DNA reads TGTGCCAGCAGCACACGGGACAGCGGAGACTCTAATGAAAAACTGTTTTTT. The chain uses TRBV3-1 (or the pseudogene TRBV3-2) and TRBJ1-4, with 7 bases identical to TRBD1. The junction had 12 bases not matched to a gene; V was cut back by 5 bases and J by 3 bases. Germline V gene lookup returns CDR1 LGHDT and CDR2 YNNKEL (reference sequence). The CDR3 covers 17 residues.

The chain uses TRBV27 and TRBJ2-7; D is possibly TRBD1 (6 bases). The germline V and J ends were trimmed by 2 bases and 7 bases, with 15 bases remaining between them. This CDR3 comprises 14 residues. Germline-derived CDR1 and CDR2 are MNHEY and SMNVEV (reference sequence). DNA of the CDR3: TGTGCCAGCAGTTTAGCACAGGGCACGGGTGAGCAGTACTTC. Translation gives CASSLAQGTGEQYF.

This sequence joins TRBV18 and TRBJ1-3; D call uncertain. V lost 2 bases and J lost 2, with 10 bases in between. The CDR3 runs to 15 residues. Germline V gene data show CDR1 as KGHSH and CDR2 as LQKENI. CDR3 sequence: CASSPRAGAGNTIYF. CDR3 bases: TGTGCCAGCTCACCAAGGGCCGGGGCTGGAAACACCATATATTTT.

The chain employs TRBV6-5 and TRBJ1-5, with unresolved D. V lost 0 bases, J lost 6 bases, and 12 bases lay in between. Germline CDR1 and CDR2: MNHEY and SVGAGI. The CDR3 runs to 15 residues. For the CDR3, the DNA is TGTGCCAGCAGTTACTCGGTATCGCATAGTCAGCCCCAGCATTTT. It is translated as CASSYSVSHSQPQHF.

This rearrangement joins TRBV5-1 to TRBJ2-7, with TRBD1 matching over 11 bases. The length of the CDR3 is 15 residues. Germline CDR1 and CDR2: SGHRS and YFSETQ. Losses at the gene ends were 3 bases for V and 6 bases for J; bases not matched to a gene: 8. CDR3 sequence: CASSWRDRGSGEQYF. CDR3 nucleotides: TGCGCCAGCAGCTGGAGGGACAGGGGGTCCGGCGAGCAGTACTTC.

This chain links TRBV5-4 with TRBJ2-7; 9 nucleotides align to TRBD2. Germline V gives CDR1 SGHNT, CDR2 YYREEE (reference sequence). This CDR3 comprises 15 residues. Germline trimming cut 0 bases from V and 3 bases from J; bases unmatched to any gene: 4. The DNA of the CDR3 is TGTGCCAGCAGCTTGGCGACTAGCGGTAACTACGAGCAGTACTTC. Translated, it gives CASSLATSGNYEQYF.

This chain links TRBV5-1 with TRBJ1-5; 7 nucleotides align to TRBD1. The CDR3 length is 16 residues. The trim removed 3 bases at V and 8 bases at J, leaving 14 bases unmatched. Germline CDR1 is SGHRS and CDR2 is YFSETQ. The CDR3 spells CASSSGTAERSEPQHF. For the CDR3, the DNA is TGCGCCAGCAGCTCCGGGACAGCGGAACGTTCGGAGCCCCAGCATTTT.

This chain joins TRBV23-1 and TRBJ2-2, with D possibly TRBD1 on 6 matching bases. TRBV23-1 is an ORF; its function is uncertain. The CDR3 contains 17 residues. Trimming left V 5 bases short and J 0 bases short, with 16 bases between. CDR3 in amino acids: CASSGVDRTANTGELFF. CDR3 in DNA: TGCGCCAGCAGTGGAGTCGACAGGACCGCGAACACCGGGGAGCTGTTTTTT.

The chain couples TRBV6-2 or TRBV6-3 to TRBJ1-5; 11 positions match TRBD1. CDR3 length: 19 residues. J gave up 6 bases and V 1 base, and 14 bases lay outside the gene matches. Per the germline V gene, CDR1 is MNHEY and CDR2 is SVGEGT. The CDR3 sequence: CASSYWINAGTGGGQPQHF. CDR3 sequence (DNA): TGTGCCAGCAGTTACTGGATCAACGCCGGGACAGGGGGGGGTCAGCCCCAGCATTTT.

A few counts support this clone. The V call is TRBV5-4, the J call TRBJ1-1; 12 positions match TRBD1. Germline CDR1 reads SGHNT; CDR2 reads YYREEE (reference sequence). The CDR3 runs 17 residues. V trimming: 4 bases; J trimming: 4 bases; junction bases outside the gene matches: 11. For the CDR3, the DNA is TGTGCCAGCAGCAGACCGGGACAGGGGGCGCCCGGCACTGAAGCTTTCTTT. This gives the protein CASSRPGQGAPGTEAFF.

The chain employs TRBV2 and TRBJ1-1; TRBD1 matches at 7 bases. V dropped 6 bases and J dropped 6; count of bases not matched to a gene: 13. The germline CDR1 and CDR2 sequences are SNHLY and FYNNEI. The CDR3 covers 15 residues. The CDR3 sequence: CASRYGQVLYPEAFF. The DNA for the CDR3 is TGTGCCAGCAGGTATGGACAGGTCCTTTACCCTGAAGCTTTCTTT. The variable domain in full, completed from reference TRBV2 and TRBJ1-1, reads EPEVTQTPSHQVTQMGQEVILRCVPISNHLYFYWYRQILGQKVEFLVSFYNNEISEKSEIFDDQFSVERPDGSNFTLKIRSTKLEDSAMYFCASRYGQVLYPEAFFGQGTRLTVV.

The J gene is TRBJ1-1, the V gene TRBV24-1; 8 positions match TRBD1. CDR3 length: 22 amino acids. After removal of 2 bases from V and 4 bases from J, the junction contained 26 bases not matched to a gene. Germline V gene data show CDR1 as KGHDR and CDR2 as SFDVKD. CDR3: CATSDSRTGLMARDGVGTEAFF. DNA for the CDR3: TGTGCCACCAGTGATTCACGGACAGGGTTGATGGCCCGGGATGGGGTGGGCACTGAAGCTTTCTTT.

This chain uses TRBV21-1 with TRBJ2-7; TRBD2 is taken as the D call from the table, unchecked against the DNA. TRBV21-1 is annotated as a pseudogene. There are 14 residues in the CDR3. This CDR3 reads CASSTRTSSYEQYF. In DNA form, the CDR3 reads TGTGCCAGCAGCACCCGGACTAGCTCCTACGAGCAGTACTTC.

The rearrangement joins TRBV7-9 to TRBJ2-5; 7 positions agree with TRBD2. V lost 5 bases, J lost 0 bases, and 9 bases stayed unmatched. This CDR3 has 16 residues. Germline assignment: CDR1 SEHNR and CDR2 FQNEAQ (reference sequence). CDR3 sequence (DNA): TGTGCCAGCAGCGTACTAGCGTGGGGGTACCAAGAGACCCAGTACTTC. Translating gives CASSVLAWGYQETQYF.

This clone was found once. CDR3 nucleotides: TGTGCCAGCAGCTTGGCTCGGACAGGGGGCTCCTACGAGCAGTACTTC. Encoded protein: CASSLARTGGSYEQYF. The gene calls are TRBV5-5 and TRBJ2-7; 10 bases map to TRBD1. This CDR3 is built from 16 residues. The V segment lost 0 bases and the J segment 0 bases; nucleotides outside the gene matches: 3. In germline, CDR1 is SGHKS, CDR2 YYEKEE (reference sequence). Filled out from reference TRBV5-5 and TRBJ2-7, the complete variable domain reads DAGVTQSPTHLIKTRGQQVTLRCSPISGHKSVSWYQQVLGQGPQFIFQYYEKEERGRGNFPDRFSARQFPNYSSELNVNALLLGDSALYLCASSLARTGGSYEQYFGPGTRLTVT.

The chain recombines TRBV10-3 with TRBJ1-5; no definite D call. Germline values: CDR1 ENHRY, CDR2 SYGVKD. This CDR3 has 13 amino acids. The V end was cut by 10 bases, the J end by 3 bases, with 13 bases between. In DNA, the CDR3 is TGTGCCACCGCCCGGGGTCTCAATCAGCCCCAGCATTTT. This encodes CATARGLNQPQHF.

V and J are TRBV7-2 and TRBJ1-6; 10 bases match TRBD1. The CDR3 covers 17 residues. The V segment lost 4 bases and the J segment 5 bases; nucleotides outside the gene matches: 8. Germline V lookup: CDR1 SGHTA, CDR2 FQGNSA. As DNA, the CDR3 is TGTGCCAGCAGCTCCCGGGACAGGGGTGCCAATAATTCACCCCTCCACTTT. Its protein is CASSSRDRGANNSPLHF.

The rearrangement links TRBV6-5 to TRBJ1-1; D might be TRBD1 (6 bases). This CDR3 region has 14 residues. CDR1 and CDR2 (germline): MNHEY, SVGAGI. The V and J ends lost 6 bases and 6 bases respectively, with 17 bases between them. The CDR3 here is CASRTGTASAEAFF. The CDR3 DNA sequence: TGTGCCAGCAGGACAGGTACAGCAAGCGCTGAAGCTTTCTTT.

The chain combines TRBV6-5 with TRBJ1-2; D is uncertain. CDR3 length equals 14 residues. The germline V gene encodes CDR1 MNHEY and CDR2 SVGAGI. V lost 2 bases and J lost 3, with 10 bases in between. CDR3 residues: CASSYPVGDYGYTF. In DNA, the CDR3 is TGTGCCAGCAGTTACCCTGTAGGAGACTATGGCTACACCTTC.

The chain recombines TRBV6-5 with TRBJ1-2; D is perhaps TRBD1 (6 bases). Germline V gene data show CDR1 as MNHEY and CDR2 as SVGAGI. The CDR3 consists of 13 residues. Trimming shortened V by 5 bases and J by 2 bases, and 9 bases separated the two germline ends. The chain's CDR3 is CASSPDRNYGYTF. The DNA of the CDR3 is TGTGCCAGCAGTCCGGACAGAAACTATGGCTACACCTTC.

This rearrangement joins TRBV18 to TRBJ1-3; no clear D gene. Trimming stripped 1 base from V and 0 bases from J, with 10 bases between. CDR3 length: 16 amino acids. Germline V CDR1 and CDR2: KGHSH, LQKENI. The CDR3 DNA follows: TGTGCCAGCTCACCACTACAAGGACTCTCTGGAAACACCATATATTTT. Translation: CASSPLQGLSGNTIYF.

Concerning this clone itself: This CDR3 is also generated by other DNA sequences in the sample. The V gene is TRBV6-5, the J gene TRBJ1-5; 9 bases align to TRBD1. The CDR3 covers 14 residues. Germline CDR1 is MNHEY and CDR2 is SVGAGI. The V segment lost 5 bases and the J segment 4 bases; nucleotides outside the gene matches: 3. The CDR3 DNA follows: TGTGCCAGCAGTCCCGACAGGGGGAATCAGCCCCAGCATTTT. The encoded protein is CASSPDRGNQPQHF.

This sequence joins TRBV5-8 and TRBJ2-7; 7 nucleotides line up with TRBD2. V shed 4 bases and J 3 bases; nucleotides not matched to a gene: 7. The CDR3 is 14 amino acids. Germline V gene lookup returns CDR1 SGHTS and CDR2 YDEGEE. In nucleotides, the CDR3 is TGTGCCAGCAGCCTGGGGCGGGGGAACTACGAGCAGTACTTC. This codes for CASSLGRGNYEQYF.

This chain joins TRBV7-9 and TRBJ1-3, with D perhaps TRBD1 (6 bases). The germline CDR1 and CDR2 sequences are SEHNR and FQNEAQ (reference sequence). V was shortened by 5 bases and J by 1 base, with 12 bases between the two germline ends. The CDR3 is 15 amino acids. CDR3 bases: TGTGCCAGCAGCCGACAGGTTTCGTCTGGAAACACCATATATTTT. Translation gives CASSRQVSSGNTIYF.